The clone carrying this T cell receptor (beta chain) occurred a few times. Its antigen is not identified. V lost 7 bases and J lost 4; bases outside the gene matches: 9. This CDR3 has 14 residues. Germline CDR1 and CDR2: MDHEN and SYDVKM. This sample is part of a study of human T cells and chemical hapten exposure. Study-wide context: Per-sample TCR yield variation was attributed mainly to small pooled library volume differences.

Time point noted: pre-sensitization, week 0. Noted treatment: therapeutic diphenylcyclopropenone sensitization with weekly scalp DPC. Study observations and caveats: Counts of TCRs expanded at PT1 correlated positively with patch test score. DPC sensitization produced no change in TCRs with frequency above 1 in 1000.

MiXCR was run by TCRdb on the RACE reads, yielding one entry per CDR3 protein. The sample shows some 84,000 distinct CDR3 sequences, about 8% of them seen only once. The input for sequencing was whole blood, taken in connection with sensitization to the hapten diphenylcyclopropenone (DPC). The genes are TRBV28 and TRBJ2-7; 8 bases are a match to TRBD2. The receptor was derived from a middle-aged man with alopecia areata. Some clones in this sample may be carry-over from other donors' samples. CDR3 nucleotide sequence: TGTGCCAGCAACGGACCGGGACTAGTTTACGAGCAGTACTTC. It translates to CASNGPGLVYEQYF.